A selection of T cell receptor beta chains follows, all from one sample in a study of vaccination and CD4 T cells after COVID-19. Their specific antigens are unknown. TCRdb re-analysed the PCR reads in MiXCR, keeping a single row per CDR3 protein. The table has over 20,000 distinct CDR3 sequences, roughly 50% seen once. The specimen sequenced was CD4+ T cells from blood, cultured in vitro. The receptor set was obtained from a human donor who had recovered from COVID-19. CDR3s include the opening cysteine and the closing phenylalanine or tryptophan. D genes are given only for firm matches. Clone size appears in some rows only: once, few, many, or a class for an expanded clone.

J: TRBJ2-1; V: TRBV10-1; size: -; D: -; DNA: TGCGCCAGCAGTGAGCTGGGGGGCCTCTCCTACAATGAGCAGTTCTTC; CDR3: CASSELGGLSYNEQFF
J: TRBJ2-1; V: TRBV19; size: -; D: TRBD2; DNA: TGTGCCAGTAGTATAGGTCTCCTAGCGGGAGATGAGCAGTTCTTC; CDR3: CASSIGLLAGDEQFF
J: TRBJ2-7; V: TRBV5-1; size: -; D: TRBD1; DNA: TGCGCCAGCACCAAGACAGGGGAATCCCTCGAGCAGTACTTC; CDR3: CASTKTGESLEQYF
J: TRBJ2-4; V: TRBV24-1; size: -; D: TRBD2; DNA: TGTGCCACCAGTGACTCCCTACTAGCGGGAGGGCGAGGGGCCAAAAACATTCAGTACTTC; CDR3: CATSDSLLAGGRGAKNIQYF
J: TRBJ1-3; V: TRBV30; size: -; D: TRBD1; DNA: TGTGCCTGGAGTGTAGCGGTACAGGGGAACACCATATATTTT; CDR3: CAWSVAVQGNTIYF
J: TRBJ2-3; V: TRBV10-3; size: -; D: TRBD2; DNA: TGTGCCATCGGCCTAGCGGGATTCACAGATACGCAGTATTTT; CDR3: CAIGLAGFTDTQYF
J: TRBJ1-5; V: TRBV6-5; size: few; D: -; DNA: TGTGCCAGCAGTTACTCAGGGGAACAGCCCCAGCATTTT; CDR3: CASSYSGEQPQHF
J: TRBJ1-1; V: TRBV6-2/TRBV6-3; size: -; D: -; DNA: TGTGCCAGCACTAACCCCTTCAATGGAGCTTTCTTT; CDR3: CASTNPFNGAFF
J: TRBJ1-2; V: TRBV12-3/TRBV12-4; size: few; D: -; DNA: TGTGCCAGCAGTTTAGCAGTCCGGTCTGGCTACACCTTC; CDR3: CASSLAVRSGYTF
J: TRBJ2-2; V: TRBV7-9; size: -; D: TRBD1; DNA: TGTGCCAGCAGAGGGACAGGGTTGAACACCGGGGAGCTGTTTTTT; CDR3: CASRGTGLNTGELFF
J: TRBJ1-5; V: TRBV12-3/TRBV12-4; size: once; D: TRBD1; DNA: TGTGCCAGCAGCCTACAAGGGGGCGATCAGCCCCAGCATTTT; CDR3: CASSLQGGDQPQHF
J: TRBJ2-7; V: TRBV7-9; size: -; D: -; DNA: TGTGCCAGCAGTTGGGAAGGGGGCTACGAGCAGTACTTC; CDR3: CASSWEGGYEQYF
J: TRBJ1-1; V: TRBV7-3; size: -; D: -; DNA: TGTGCCAGCAGCTTGGCCCGGGCCAACACTGAAGCTTTCTTT; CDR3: CASSLARANTEAFF
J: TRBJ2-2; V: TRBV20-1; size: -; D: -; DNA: TGCAGTGCTAGAGTTTTCGGGGGACCGAACACCGGGGAGCTGTTTTTT; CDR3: CSARVFGGPNTGELFF
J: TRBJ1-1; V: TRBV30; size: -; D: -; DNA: TGTGCCTGGAGTTCAGGGCTGGACACTGAAGCTTTCTTT; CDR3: CAWSSGLDTEAFF
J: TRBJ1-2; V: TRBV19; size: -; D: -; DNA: TGTGCCAGTAGTATTGGTGTGGGCGGTAACTATGGCTACACCTTC; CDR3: CASSIGVGGNYGYTF
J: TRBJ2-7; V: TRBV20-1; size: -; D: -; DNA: TGCAGTGCGTCCTTGACCGGGGTCGAGCAGTACTTC; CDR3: CSASLTGVEQYF
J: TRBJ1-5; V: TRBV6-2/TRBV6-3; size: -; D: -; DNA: TGTGCCAGCAGTTACCCCCGGGGAGGTACCAATCAGCCCCAGCATTTT; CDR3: CASSYPRGGTNQPQHF
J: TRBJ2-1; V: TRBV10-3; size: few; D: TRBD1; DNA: TGTGCCAGCAGGATACGAACAGGGGCTAGTTCGTTCTTC; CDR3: CASRIRTGASSFF
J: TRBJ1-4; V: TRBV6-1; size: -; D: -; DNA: TGTGCCAGCAGGGAGGGATTTAAACTGTTTTTT; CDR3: CASREGFKLFF
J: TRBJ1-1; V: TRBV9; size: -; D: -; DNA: TGTGCCAGCAGCCCGCAATCCCTGAACACTGAAGCTTTCTTT; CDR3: CASSPQSLNTEAFF
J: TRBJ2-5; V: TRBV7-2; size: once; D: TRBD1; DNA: TGTGCCAGCAGCCCGAGACAGGGGGCGGGTGAGACCCAGTACTTC; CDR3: CASSPRQGAGETQYF
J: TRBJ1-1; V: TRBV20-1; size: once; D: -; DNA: TGCAGTGCTATCCATACAGTGAACACTGAAGCTTTCTTT; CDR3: CSAIHTVNTEAFF
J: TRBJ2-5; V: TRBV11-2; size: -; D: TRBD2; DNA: TGTGCCAGCAGCTTACTAGCGGGAGTAGAGACCCAGTACTTC; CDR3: CASSLLAGVETQYF
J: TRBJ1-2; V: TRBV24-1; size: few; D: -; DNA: TGTGCCACCCGGTCACAGTCGAACTATGGCTACACCTTC; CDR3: CATRSQSNYGYTF
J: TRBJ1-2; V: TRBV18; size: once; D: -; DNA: TGTGCCAGCTCACCACTCTACCAGGGGCCACAGAACTATGGCTACACCTTC; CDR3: CASSPLYQGPQNYGYTF
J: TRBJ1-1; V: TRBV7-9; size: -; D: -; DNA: TGTGCCAGCAGTCCCGACACGAACACTGAAGCTTTCTTT; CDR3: CASSPDTNTEAFF
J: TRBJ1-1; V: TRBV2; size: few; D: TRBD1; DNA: TGTGCCAGCAGTGTCAGGGGGGGGAACACTGAAGCTTTCTTT; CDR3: CASSVRGGNTEAFF
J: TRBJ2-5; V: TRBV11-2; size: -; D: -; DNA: TGTGCCAGCAGCTCTGGCGACAGAAAAAAGTACTTC; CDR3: CASSSGDRKKYF
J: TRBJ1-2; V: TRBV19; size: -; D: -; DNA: TGTGCCAGTACCGGCCTTGCTATCTATGGCTACACCTTC; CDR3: CASTGLAIYGYTF
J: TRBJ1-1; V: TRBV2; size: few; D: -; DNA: TGTGCCAGCAGTCGGGAGGGGAACACTGAAGCTTTCTTT; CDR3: CASSREGNTEAFF
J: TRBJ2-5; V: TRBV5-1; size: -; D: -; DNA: TGCGCCAGCAGCTTGGAGGCGCAGGGGAGGGGGTACCAAGAGACCCAGTACTTC; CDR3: CASSLEAQGRGYQETQYF
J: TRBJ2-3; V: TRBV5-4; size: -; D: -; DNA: TGTGCCAGCAGCTTGCCGGGGGCGGGACTCACAGATACGCGGTATTTT; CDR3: CASSLPGAGLTDTRYF
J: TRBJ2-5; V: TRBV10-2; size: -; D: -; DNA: TGCGCCAGCAGTGAGCCGTGGGCAGACAAAGAGACCCAGTACTTC; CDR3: CASSEPWADKETQYF
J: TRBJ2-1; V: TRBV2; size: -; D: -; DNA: TGTGCCAGCACCCTTCATTATGCCGCCGGGGAGCAGTTCTTC; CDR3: CASTLHYAAGEQFF
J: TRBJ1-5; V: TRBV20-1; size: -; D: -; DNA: TGCAGTGCCAGAAAACAGGGAGTGGATCAGCCCCAGCATTTT; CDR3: CSARKQGVDQPQHF
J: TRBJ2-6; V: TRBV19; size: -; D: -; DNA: TGTGCCAGTAGTACTCGGCCATACTCTGGGGCCAACGTCCTGACTTTC; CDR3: CASSTRPYSGANVLTF
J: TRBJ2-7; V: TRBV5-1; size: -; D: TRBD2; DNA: TGCGCCAGCAGCTTAGCTAGCGGGAGGCCCGAGCAGTACTTC; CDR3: CASSLASGRPEQYF
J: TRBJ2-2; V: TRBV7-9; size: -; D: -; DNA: TGTGCCAGCAGCTTAGAACAGGGAAGAGGCGGGGAGCTGTTTTTT; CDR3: CASSLEQGRGGELFF
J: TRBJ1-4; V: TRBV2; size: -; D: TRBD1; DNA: TGTGCCACAGCAGGGCAGGGGGATGGAAAACTGTTTTTT; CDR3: CATAGQGDGKLFF
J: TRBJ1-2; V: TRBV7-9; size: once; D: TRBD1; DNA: TGTGCCAGCAGCTTAGCGCACCCCCAGGGGGCGGGTGGCTACACCTTC; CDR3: CASSLAHPQGAGGYTF
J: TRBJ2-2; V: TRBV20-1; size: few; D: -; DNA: TGCAGTGCTAGAGAAGGAGCGAACACCGGGGAGCTGTTTTTT; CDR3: CSAREGANTGELFF
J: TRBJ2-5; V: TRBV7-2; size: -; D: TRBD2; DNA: TGTGCCAGCAGCCCTGGACTAGCGGGGACCCAGTACTTC; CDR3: CASSPGLAGTQYF
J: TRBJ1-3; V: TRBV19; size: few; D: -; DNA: TGTGCCAGTAGTATGGAAACTGGAAACACCATATATTTT; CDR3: CASSMETGNTIYF